A selection of T cell receptor beta chains follows, all from one sample in a study of shared clonotypes between healthy human individuals. Repertoires were generated with immunoSEQ multiplex PCR, while TCRdb's copy carries only in-frame clones and drops some. The sample records roughly 650,000 clones, around 96% being singletons. Material for sequencing was naive CD8+ T cells sorted from blood. These receptors all stem from a woman aged 25-40 years in good health. The CDR3 runs from the conserved cysteine through the conserved F or W. The D gene is left open where the match is weak. The size field is filled for only some rows; it gives once, few, many or a size class.

V	size	J	D	DNA	CDR3
TRBV27	NA	TRBJ2-2	TRBD2	TGTGCCAGCAGTTGGTTAGCGGGAAGGAACACCGGGGAGCTGTTTTTT	CASSWLAGRNTGELFF
TRBV6-5	NA	TRBJ1-2	NA	TGTGCCAGCAGTTACGCAGAGGGGGATGGCTACACCTTC	CASSYAEGDGYTF
TRBV11-2	NA	TRBJ1-4	NA	TGTGCCAGCAGCCGGGCAGGGACAACTAATGAAAAACTGTTTTTT	CASSRAGTTNEKLFF
TRBV27	NA	TRBJ2-1	NA	TGTGCCAGCAGTTCTGCGGTTCCCTACAATGAGCAGTTCTTC	CASSSAVPYNEQFF
TRBV7-8	NA	TRBJ2-5	TRBD1	TGTGCCAGCAGCTTAGTCGACAGGGCGCGAGAGACCCAGTACTTC	CASSLVDRARETQYF
TRBV29-1	NA	TRBJ2-2	NA	TGCAGCGTTTTCGCTCCGGCGAACACCGGGGAGCTGTTTTTT	CSVFAPANTGELFF
TRBV7-9	NA	TRBJ2-2	TRBD1	TGTGCCAGCAACCACACGACAGGGTCCGGGGAGCTGTTTTTT	CASNHTTGSGELFF
TRBV13	NA	TRBJ1-1	NA	TGTGCCAGCAGCTCCCCCTCGGAGGGCCGACCGACTGAAGCTTTCTTT	CASSSPSEGRPTEAFF
TRBV14	NA	TRBJ2-3	NA	TGTGCCAGCAGCCAGGCTAGCACAGATACGCAGTATTTT	CASSQASTDTQYF
TRBV28	NA	TRBJ1-5	NA	TGTGCCAGCAGTTTTGCGTCTAGTCAGCCCCAGCATTTT	CASSFASSQPQHF
TRBV10-3	NA	TRBJ2-7	TRBD1	TGTGCCATCAGCGACAGGGGCTTTGACGAGCAGTACTTC	CAISDRGFDEQYF
TRBV19	NA	TRBJ2-7	TRBD1	TGTGCCAGTAGTACCCCGACAGGGCCCAACGAGCAGTACTTC	CASSTPTGPNEQYF
TRBV2	NA	TRBJ2-3	TRBD2	TGTGCCAGCAGGACTAGCGGGGCTAGCACAGATACGCAGTATTTT	CASRTSGASTDTQYF
TRBV19	NA	TRBJ2-2	NA	TGTGCCAGTAGTATATTAGCGGATTACACCGGGGAGCTGTTTTTT	CASSILADYTGELFF
TRBV7-9	once	TRBJ2-1	TRBD2	TGTGCCAGCAGCACCGGGACTACCTCTTACAATGAGCAGTTCTTC	CASSTGTTSYNEQFF
TRBV9	NA	TRBJ2-3	NA	TGTGCCAGCAGCGTAGCTATCCTAGCGAGAAGCACAGATACGCAGTATTTT	CASSVAILARSTDTQYF
TRBV19	NA	TRBJ1-2	NA	TGTGCCAGTAGTAGATCCGCGGAACCGTTCTATGGCTACACCTTC	CASSRSAEPFYGYTF
TRBV6-5	NA	TRBJ2-5	NA	TGTGCCAGCAGTTATTACGGTCTCGGAGAGACCCAGTACTTC	CASSYYGLGETQYF
TRBV27	once	TRBJ2-3	TRBD2	TGTGCCAGCAGGACTCAAGCAGGCATAGAGGGACTAGAGGATTATTTT	CASRTQAGIEGLEDYF
TRBV5-4	NA	TRBJ2-3	NA	TGTGCCAGCAGCTTGAGCCAGGGCCTACCTATACCGATCACAGATACGCAGTATTTT	CASSLSQGLPIPITDTQYF
TRBV7-2	NA	TRBJ2-1	TRBD2	TGTGCCAGCAGCGTGGGACTAATGAATGAGCAGTTCTTC	CASSVGLMNEQFF
TRBV27	NA	TRBJ2-2	NA	TGTGCCAGCAGTTCCATGCCCAGAGGAACCGGGGAGCTGTTTTTT	CASSSMPRGTGELFF
TRBV28	NA	TRBJ2-3	TRBD2	TGTGCCATCGAGTTCCCCGAGACTAGCGGGAGGGGAGGAGATACGCAGTATTTT	CAIEFPETSGRGGDTQYF
TRBV10-3	NA	TRBJ2-5	NA	TGTGCCATCAGTGAGGGCGGGCTAATCGAGACCCAGTACTTC	CAISEGGLIETQYF
TRBV5-1	NA	TRBJ1-1	TRBD1	TGCGCCAGCAGCCGAACGACAGGGCAGGGGACTGAAGCTTTCTTT	CASSRTTGQGTEAFF
TRBV13	NA	TRBJ2-5	NA	TGTGCCAGCAGCTCGGAGGGGGGAGAGACCCAGTACTTC	CASSSEGGETQYF
TRBV27	NA	TRBJ2-7	NA	TGTGCCAGCAGTTACCCGACAGGAACCTACGAGCAGTACTTC	CASSYPTGTYEQYF
TRBV5-4	NA	TRBJ1-4	NA	TGTGCCAGCAGCTTGGCGTCCAGGGCGGATGAAAAACTGTTTTTT	CASSLASRADEKLFF
TRBV11-1	NA	TRBJ2-5	TRBD2	TGTGCCAGCAGCCAAGAGGCTAGCGGGAGGGCTAAGACCCAGTACTTC	CASSQEASGRAKTQYF
TRBV11-2	NA	TRBJ2-7	TRBD2	TGTGCCAGCAGCCAATACTCTGTACTAGCGTACGAGCAGTACTTC	CASSQYSVLAYEQYF